This entry lists 13 T cell receptor beta chains sequenced from one sample in a study of cytomegalovirus exposure and HLA in healthy donors. Only in-frame clones appear in the TCRdb table, and some are missing; sequencing was by immunoSEQ multiplex PCR. Of a few hundred thousand clones listed, 75% to 90% were seen once; the top ten hold roughly 0.75%. Material: PBMCs. All receptors come from a woman aged 18-29 years in good health and CMV-seronegative.

V usage is TRBV7-2 and J usage is TRBJ2-1, with a possible D match to TRBD1 (6 bases). The V gene's germline CDR1 is SGHTA and CDR2 FQGNSA. Trimming left V 5 bases short and J 4 bases short, with 9 bases between. The CDR3 sequence is 13 residues long. The CDR3 DNA reads as TGTGCCAGCAGCCTCGGACAGTACAATGAGCAGTTCTTC. Translating gives CASSLGQYNEQFF.

This rearrangement joins TRBV30 to TRBJ1-2, with D tentatively TRBD1 (6 bases). Trimming took 8 bases from V and 8 from J, leaving 15 bases between them. Germline lookup yields CDR1 GTSNPN and CDR2 SVGIG (reference sequence). CDR3 length: 11 amino acids. CDR3 sequence reads: CALRTVRGYTF. CDR3 DNA: TGTGCCCTCCGGACAGTGAGAGGCTACACCTTC.

This chain connects TRBV4-1 to TRBJ2-3; the D is unclear. Germline CDR1 and CDR2: MGHRA and YSYEKL. V was pared by 0 bases and J by 6 bases, with 4 bases between. There are 12 residues in the CDR3. As DNA, the CDR3 is TGCGCCAGCAGCCAAGAGGAGGATACGCAGTATTTT. It is translated as CASSQEEDTQYF.

The V and J genes are TRBV18 and TRBJ2-7, with TRBD1 identical over 8 bases. This CDR3 contains 14 residues. V gave up 1 base and J gave up 5 bases; unmatched junction bases: 4. Per germline, CDR1 KGHSH and CDR2 LQKENI. The CDR3: CASSPRGQGDEQYF. For the CDR3, the DNA is TGTGCCAGCTCACCACGAGGACAGGGTGACGAGCAGTACTTC.

The chain joins TRBV23-1 to TRBJ1-1, with D hard to call. TRBV23-1 is designated an ORF whose function remains uncertain. V lost 9 bases and J lost 7, with 12 bases in between. This CDR3 spans 11 amino acids. The CDR3 DNA reads TGCGCCAGTCTCCGAGATGGTGAAGCTTTCTTT. Residues: CASLRDGEAFF.

The J gene is TRBJ2-7, the V gene TRBV28, with D possibly TRBD2 on 5 matching bases. Trimming removed 6 bases at V and 2 bases at J, with 17 bases between. There are 15 residues in the CDR3. The germline gives CDR1 MDHEN, CDR2 SYDVKM. CDR3: CASRTASGNPYEQYF. The CDR3 DNA reads TGTGCCAGCAGGACTGCCTCCGGGAACCCCTACGAGCAGTACTTC. Full variable domain (outside the CDR3, taken from reference TRBV28 and TRBJ2-7): DVKVTQSSRYLVKRTGEKVFLECVQDMDHENMFWYRQDPGLGLRLIYFSYDVKMKEKGDIPEGYSVSREKKERFSLILESASTNQTSMYLCASRTASGNPYEQYFGPGTRLTVT.

This sequence joins TRBV5-1 and TRBJ2-1, with 10 bases that match TRBD2. V was pared by 0 bases and J by 9 bases, with 3 bases of the junction left unmatched. This CDR3 is built from 14 residues. The germline gives CDR1 SGHRS, CDR2 YFSETQ. In DNA, the CDR3 is TGCGCCAGCAGCTTGGTTGCTAGCGGGGGTGAGCAGTTCTTC. Protein sequence: CASSLVASGGEQFF.

This chain uses TRBV9 with TRBJ2-1, with D perhaps matching TRBD2 (6 bases). The CDR3 is 15 amino acids. In germline, CDR1 is SGDLS, CDR2 YYNGEE. Trimming shortened V by 3 bases and J by 5 bases, and 15 bases separated the two germline ends. The CDR3 region is CASSGLGNKHNEQFF. CDR3 DNA sequence: TGTGCCAGCAGCGGACTAGGGAATAAACACAATGAGCAGTTCTTC.

The rearrangement joins TRBV6-1 to TRBJ2-7, with a weak D call TRBD1 (6 bases). The ends were cut back, 2 bases at V and 4 bases at J, with 9 bases in the middle. The CDR3 is 13 residues long. The germline CDR1 and CDR2 sequences are MNHNS and SASEGT. The CDR3 here is CASSELTGYEQYF. CDR3 nucleotides: TGTGCCAGCAGTGAACTAACAGGGTACGAGCAGTACTTC.

The count of this clone is one. CDR3 sequence: CASSAYSGTRTDTQYF. The CDR3 nucleotides read TGTGCCAGCAGCGCATACTCCGGGACTAGAACAGATACGCAGTATTTT. J is TRBJ2-3 and V is TRBV7-3; 8 nucleotides line up with TRBD2. The CDR3 spans 16 residues. The trim removed 5 bases at V and 3 bases at J, leaving 10 bases unmatched. CDR1 and CDR2 from the germline V gene are SGHTA and FQGTGA.

The chain joins TRBV2 to TRBJ2-1, with TRBD2 matching over 13 bases. The V segment lost 10 bases and the J segment 10 bases; nucleotides outside the gene matches: 16. The CDR3 is made up of 16 amino acids. CDR1 is SNHLY and CDR2 is FYNNEI in the germline V gene. The CDR3 DNA reads as TGTGCCATCCTCCTTTACACTAGCGGGAGGGGAGGAGAGCAGTTCTTC. Protein sequence: CAILLYTSGRGGEQFF.

The V and J genes are TRBV4-1 and TRBJ2-7, with a tentative D call TRBD2 (6 bases). There are 15 residues in the CDR3. V lost 4 bases, J lost 3 bases, and 16 bases lay in between. The germline V gene has CDR1 MGHRA and CDR2 YSYEKL. CDR3 protein: CASSPGGLEGYEQYF. In DNA, the CDR3 is TGCGCCAGCAGCCCTGGGGGACTCGAGGGCTACGAGCAGTACTTC.

The chain employs TRBV2 and TRBJ1-1; possibly TRBD1 for D (5 bases). The CDR3 runs to 13 residues. The V end was cut by 7 bases, the J end by 5 bases, with 14 bases between. Germline V gene lookup returns CDR1 SNHLY and CDR2 FYNNEI. The CDR3, as DNA: TGTGCCAGCACAAACTTGGGGCAGACTGAAGCTTTCTTT. Translating it yields CASTNLGQTEAFF.